The 25 T cell receptor beta chains listed next were all sequenced from one sample in a study of shared clonotypes between healthy human individuals (TCRdb year 2020). Library prep was done by the immunoSEQ multiplex PCR assay. This is the immuneACCESS table as TCRdb keeps it, with only in-frame sequences that have V and J called. A part of the clones is gone; compared with another copy, unresolved V genes explain less than half, and the rest is unexplained. The sample table shows about 670,000 clones, and approximately 75% are seen once. The ten top clones hold around 1.8% of the sample. Sequencing was done on a sample of memory CD4+ T cells sorted from blood. The cell subset or site label, read with the paper, signifies: CD45RA-negative fraction. The receptors shown here come from a woman under 40 in good health.

The chain combines TRBV7-9 with TRBJ2-5, with no clear D. The DNA end lines up better with TRBJ2-7; the J call may be wrong. Germline V lookup: CDR1 SEHNR, CDR2 FQNEAQ (reference sequence). The CDR3 length is 14 residues. The CDR3 coding sequence is TGTGCCAGCAGCTTAGTGTTCGGTCCCTACGAGCAGTACTTC. As protein: CASSLVFGPYEQYF.

J is TRBJ1-2 and V is TRBV18, with a weak D call TRBD1 (5 bases). V shed 5 bases and J shed 5 bases, with 15 bases lying between them. CDR3 size: 14 residues. Germline-derived CDR1 and CDR2 are KGHSH and LQKENI. Written as DNA, the CDR3 is TGTGCCAGCTCAACGGACCCGGAGGGGTATGGCTACACCTTC. This encodes CASSTDPEGYGYTF.

A single count supports this clone. The chain has TRBV15 and TRBJ2-1; D ambiguous. Trimming took off 1 base at V and 4 bases at J, with 14 bases between the two ends. The CDR3 contains 16 residues. Germline V gene sequence: CDR1 LNHNV, CDR2 YYDKDF (reference sequence). CDR3 nucleotide sequence: TGTGCCACCAGCAGAGTATGGAGTGACACGTACAATGAGCAGTTCTTC. This codes for CATSRVWSDTYNEQFF.

This chain links TRBV5-1 with TRBJ2-1; 10 nucleotides line up with TRBD1. Germline CDR1 SGHRS, CDR2 YFSETQ. This CDR3 has 15 amino acids. With V trimmed by 2 bases and J by 4 bases, 3 bases remained unmatched. CDR3 DNA: TGCGCCAGCAGCTTCGGGACAGGGGTTTACAATGAGCAGTTCTTC. Translation gives CASSFGTGVYNEQFF.

This clone was counted between two and nine times. CDR3 region: CASSRQGANNQPQHF. DNA of the CDR3: TGTGCCAGTAGCCGACAGGGGGCTAACAATCAGCCCCAGCATTTT. This chain connects TRBV19 to TRBJ1-5, with 10 nucleotides matching TRBD1. Germline CDR1 is LNHDA and CDR2 is SQIVND (reference sequence). The length of the CDR3 is 15 residues. V shed 6 bases, J shed 3 bases, and the junction held 5 bases outside the gene matches.

J is TRBJ2-7 and V is TRBV5-1; TRBD1 might be the D (6 bases). The CDR3 is 13 residues long. Per the germline V gene, CDR1 is SGHRS and CDR2 is YFSETQ. V dropped 6 bases and J dropped 9 bases, with 19 bases sitting between them. CDR3 region: CASKEIQGLSQYF. The CDR3 region has the DNA TGCGCCAGCAAGGAGATACAGGGTCTTTCGCAGTACTTC.

V is TRBV7-9 and J is TRBJ2-7; D unclear. With 5 bases removed from V and 4 bases from J, the gap between germline ends came to 24 bases. The CDR3 consists of 17 residues. The germline CDR1 and CDR2 sequences are SEHNR and FQNEAQ (reference sequence). The CDR3 nucleotides are TGTGCCAGCAGCCTTAGTACGGGCCGGAGCAGACTTTACGAGCAGTACTTC. It encodes CASSLSTGRSRLYEQYF.

In its sample, this clone was seen a few times. This chain uses TRBV7-9 with TRBJ2-7, with D perhaps TRBD1 or TRBD2 (5 bases each). The V end lost 3 bases, the J end lost 7 bases, and 13 bases lay between the germline ends. The CDR3 is 13 amino acids. Germline V gives CDR1 SEHNR, CDR2 FQNEAQ (reference sequence). The CDR3 loop reads CASSLRDPWEQYF. The CDR3 DNA follows: TGTGCCAGCAGCTTGAGGGACCCGTGGGAGCAGTACTTC.

Regarding this clone: Other DNA sequences in this specimen translate into the identical CDR3. The chain carries TRBV4-2 and TRBJ2-7, with D uncertain. This CDR3 comprises 13 residues. Trimming stripped 3 bases from V and 4 bases from J, with 10 bases between. Germline V gene data show CDR1 as LGHNA and CDR2 as YNFKEQ. The CDR3 protein is CASSQDRRYEQYF. The CDR3 bases are TGTGCCAGCAGCCAGGACCGTAGGTACGAGCAGTACTTC.

For this clone: One end of the junction varies from germline; a read error may be responsible. The chain uses TRBV2 and TRBJ2-7, with 9 bases matching TRBD2. The length of the CDR3 is 15 residues. CDR1 is SNHLY and CDR2 is FYNNEI in the germline V gene. The CDR3 protein is CASREAGGQDYEQYF. The CDR3 DNA is TGTGCCAGCAGGGAAGCGGGAGGCCAGGACTACGAGCAGTACTTC.

The rearrangement uses TRBV5-8 and TRBJ2-2; the match to TRBD2 covers 14 bases. The CDR3 is 17 residues long. Germline trimming cut 4 bases from V and 2 bases from J; bases unmatched to any gene: 4. The germline V gene has CDR1 SGHTS and CDR2 YDEGEE. DNA of the CDR3: TGTGCCAGCAGCAGGGGACTAGCGGGAGACAACACCGGGGAGCTGTTTTTT. It translates to CASSRGLAGDNTGELFF.

This clone was observed a single time. The V and J genes are TRBV19 and TRBJ2-6; weak D call: TRBD1 (5 bases). Looked up from germline, CDR1 is LNHDA and CDR2 is SQIVND (reference sequence). The V end lost 7 bases, the J end lost 0 bases, and 19 bases lay between the germline ends. This CDR3 has 18 amino acids. The chain's CDR3 is CASTPGDSDYSGANVLTF. The CDR3 bases are TGTGCCAGTACTCCTGGTGACAGCGATTACTCTGGGGCCAACGTCCTGACTTTC.

The chain employs TRBV7-2 and TRBJ2-6; D is ambiguous. The CDR3 contains 13 residues. The germline gives CDR1 SGHTA, CDR2 FQGNSA. Deletions cut 2 bases from V and 2 bases from J, with 1 base between. CDR3 protein: CASSLTGANVLTF. The CDR3 DNA sequence: TGTGCCAGCAGCTTAACTGGGGCCAACGTCCTGACTTTC. The complete variable domain, with remaining parts taken from reference TRBV7-2 and TRBJ2-6, reads GAGVSQSPSNKVTEKGKDVELRCDPISGHTALYWYRQSLGQGLEFLIYFQGNSAPDKSGLPSDRFSAERTGGSVSTLTIQRTQQEDSAVYLCASSLTGANVLTFGAGSRLTVL.

This clone showed up many times. The same CDR3 arises from other DNA sequences in this sample as well. The chain has TRBV28 and TRBJ2-7; tentative D call: TRBD1 (6 bases). The CDR3 loop spans 13 amino acids. Germline V gene lookup returns CDR1 MDHEN and CDR2 SYDVKM. V gave up 5 bases and J gave up 3 bases, with 11 bases separating them. The CDR3 reads CASSPSRGYEQYF. In DNA form, the CDR3 reads TGTGCCAGCAGTCCGAGCAGGGGCTACGAGCAGTACTTC.

The table lists this clone with a few counts. The gene calls are TRBV28 and TRBJ2-3, with 9 bases identical to TRBD1. The CDR3 is made up of 18 amino acids. Trimming took 3 bases from V and 3 from J; bases not matched to a gene: 13. Germline V gene sequence: CDR1 MDHEN, CDR2 SYDVKM. The CDR3 DNA is TGTGCCAGCAGTTTCTTGGGACAGGGCCAGGGGAGGACAGATACGCAGTATTTT. This translates into CASSFLGQGQGRTDTQYF.

The CDR3 region is CASRRLASSYEQYF. The CDR3 DNA follows: TGTGCCAGCAGGAGACTAGCGAGCTCCTACGAGCAGTACTTC. J is TRBJ2-7 and V is TRBV6-5; TRBD2 matches at 8 bases. Trimming at V came to 6 bases and at J to 0 bases, leaving 4 bases not matched to a gene. Germline V gene data show CDR1 as MNHEY and CDR2 as SVGAGI. The CDR3 length is 14 residues.

This clone was counted between two and nine times. The chain joins TRBV18 to TRBJ2-2; D is undetermined. The length of the CDR3 is 13 residues. Per germline, CDR1 KGHSH and CDR2 LQKENI. Trimming stripped 2 bases from V and 6 bases from J, with 7 bases between. CDR3 residues: CASSPDLPGELFF. The CDR3 nucleotides are TGTGCCAGCTCACCAGACTTGCCCGGGGAGCTGTTTTTT.

This clone was seen just once. The genes are TRBV4-2 and TRBJ2-7, with D tentatively TRBD1 (5 bases). The CDR3 length is 13 residues. Per germline, CDR1 LGHNA and CDR2 YNFKEQ. Between the trimmed V and J ends, which lost 5 bases and 3 bases, there was a span of 11 bases. DNA for the CDR3: TGTGCCAGCAGCTGGAGCCAGGGCTACGAGCAGTACTTC. It specifies CASSWSQGYEQYF.

The V and J genes are TRBV28 and TRBJ1-1; 7 bases are a match to TRBD1. Germline V lookup: CDR1 MDHEN, CDR2 SYDVKM. The trim removed 6 bases at V and 1 base at J, leaving 8 bases unmatched. The CDR3 has 15 amino acids. The DNA of the CDR3 is TGTGCCAGCAGACTGTCGACAGGGCCGAACACTGAAGCTTTCTTT. It translates to CASRLSTGPNTEAFF.

The chain joins TRBV29-1 to TRBJ2-1; D gene ambiguous. This CDR3 region has 15 residues. Between the trimmed V and J ends, which lost 3 bases and 0 bases, there was a span of 12 bases. Germline V gene sequence: CDR1 SQVTM, CDR2 ANQGSEA. The CDR3 DNA sequence: TGCAGCGTTGAGGGCGCCTTTGGCTCCTACAATGAGCAGTTCTTC. Encoded protein: CSVEGAFGSYNEQFF.

The gene calls are TRBV18 and TRBJ1-3, with D unclear. Germline CDR1 reads KGHSH; CDR2 reads LQKENI. The CDR3 length is 15 residues. Trimming stripped 4 bases from V and 2 bases from J, with 12 bases between. The CDR3 coding sequence is TGTGCCAGCTCACGAAATACCGGTGCTGGAAACACCATATATTTT. It is translated as CASSRNTGAGNTIYF.

This clone was seen a single time. This sequence joins TRBV28 and TRBJ2-1; 7 nucleotides match TRBD2. Germline V gene data show CDR1 as MDHEN and CDR2 as SYDVKM. The CDR3 is 15 amino acids. J gave up 5 bases and V 4 bases, and 8 bases lay outside the gene matches. This CDR3 reads CASSSPPRENNEQFF. CDR3 coding DNA: TGTGCCAGCAGTTCGCCCCCGCGGGAGAACAATGAGCAGTTCTTC.

In the case of this clone: A read error may explain this, as a much larger clone is one base away. This sample also contains other DNA sequences that code for the same CDR3. This chain connects TRBV7-2 to TRBJ2-2; 7 bases are shared with TRBD2. Trimming at V came to 1 base and at J to 0 bases, leaving 2 bases not matched to a gene. The germline gives CDR1 SGHTA, CDR2 FQGNSA. This CDR3 is built from 16 residues. The DNA for the CDR3 is TGTGCCAGCAGCTTAGTCCTAGCGGCGAACACCGGGGAGCTGTTTTTT. Translating gives CASSLVLAANTGELFF.

V and J are TRBV7-8 and TRBJ2-2; 12 nucleotides align to TRBD2. CDR1 SGHVS and CDR2 FQNEAQ come from the germline V gene. This CDR3 has 15 amino acids. V was clipped by 5 bases and J by 7 bases; unmatched bases: 5. As DNA, the CDR3 is TGTGCCAGCAGCCCCTCTAGCGGGAGGGTCGGGGAGCTGTTTTTT. Protein product: CASSPSSGRVGELFF.

The J gene is TRBJ2-7, the V gene TRBV11-2; 7 positions agree with TRBD2. V trimming: 2 bases; J trimming: 1 base; junction bases outside the gene matches: 2. Germline CDR1 and CDR2: SGHAT and FQNNGV. This CDR3 region has 14 residues. The CDR3: CASSLRAGSYEQYF. The CDR3 bases are TGTGCCAGCAGCTTACGAGCGGGGTCCTACGAGCAGTACTTC.